The 2 T cell receptor beta chains presented below share a single source sample, sequenced in a study of T cell responses to AZD1222 COVID-19 vaccine. Data came from immunoSEQ multiplex PCR; TCRdb stores just in-frame clones and leaves some out. The profile shows over 45,000 clones, 89% of them singletons. This sample comprised peripheral blood, obtained 28 days after the second AZD1222 dose. The origin of the receptors is an adult who received the AZD1222 COVID-19 vaccine.

The chain is built from TRBV29-1 and TRBJ1-2; weak D call: TRBD1 (5 bases). Germline V gene sequence: CDR1 SQVTM, CDR2 ANQGSEA. Trimming removed 7 bases at V and 5 bases at J, with 14 bases between. This CDR3 is built from 12 residues. The CDR3 here is CSGRRERYGYTF. The CDR3 DNA is TGCAGCGGGCGCAGGGAGAGATATGGCTACACCTTC.

The rearrangement joins TRBV5-6 to TRBJ2-4; D ambiguous. The V end was cut by 0 bases, the J end by 0 bases, with 4 bases between. The CDR3 is made up of 14 amino acids. Germline CDR1 SGHDT, CDR2 YYEEEE. CDR3 nucleotide sequence: TGTGCCAGCAGCTTGGGCTTAGCCAAAAACATTCAGTACTTC. Translation: CASSLGLAKNIQYF.